This T cell receptor (beta chain) was identified during a study of shared clonotypes between healthy human individuals. Trimming shortened V by 4 bases and J by 5 bases, and 9 bases separated the two germline ends. This CDR3 comprises 13 residues. Per germline, CDR1 SGHRS and CDR2 YFSETQ. TCRdb keeps only in-frame clones here, not all; method: immunoSEQ multiplex PCR. The table includes some 2.4 million clones, over 85% detected once. The chain has TRBV5-1 and TRBJ2-2; D is ambiguous. The material sequenced was naive CD4+ T cells from PBMCs. As for subset: CD45RA+ positively selected. This TCR was recovered from a young man in good health. Some clones in this sample may be carry-over from other donors' samples. This chain's CDR3 is CASSQAATGELFF. As DNA, the CDR3 is TGCGCCAGCAGCCAGGCAGCGACCGGGGAGCTGTTTTTT.